This T cell receptor (beta chain) is from a study of immune characterization of retroperitoneal liposarcoma. This clonotype came up a few times. MiXCR, applied by TCRdb to the PCR reads, yields one record per CDR3 protein. The table lists several thousand distinct CDR3 sequences, more than 25% of them singletons, with roughly an eighth in the top ten. The length of the CDR3 is 17 residues. J was trimmed by 1 base and V by 0 bases; bases with no gene match: 5. Germline CDR1 is SGHRS and CDR2 is YFSETQ. This clonotype was obtained from a male donor with retroperitoneal liposarcoma. Sequencing used blood. V is TRBV5-1 and J is TRBJ2-1; 9 positions match TRBD2. CDR3 residues: CASSLGAGGGSYNEQFF. The CDR3 DNA reads as TGCGCCAGCAGCTTGGGAGCGGGAGGAGGGTCCTACAATGAGCAGTTCTTC.